This TCR beta chain was recovered during a study of T cell responses to AZD1222 COVID-19 vaccine. The study, taken as a whole, reports: Spike regions recognized by vaccine-associated CD4 TCRs spanned the protein, led by 160-218 and 743-854. Among spike-specific TCRs, nearly half reportedly target unmutated variant regions.

V gave up 1 base and J gave up 6 bases, with 10 bases separating them. The CDR3 spans 15 residues. Germline V gives CDR1 SGHTA, CDR2 FQGNSA. TCRdb's table, derived via immunoSEQ multiplex PCR, lists solely in-frame clones and lacks some. Here the sample spans 75,000 to 100,000 clones, more than 80% being singletons. Turning to this clone: Its matching antigen is unknown.

The sequencing used peripheral blood, collected on day 0 of AZD1222 vaccination. The clonotype originates from an adult in good health. The chain uses TRBV7-2 and TRBJ1-6; D perhaps matches TRBD1 (5 bases). The CDR3 region has the DNA TGTGCCAGCAGCTTAGTTGGGGGTAGTAATTCACCCCTCCACTTT. This codes for CASSLVGGSNSPLHF.